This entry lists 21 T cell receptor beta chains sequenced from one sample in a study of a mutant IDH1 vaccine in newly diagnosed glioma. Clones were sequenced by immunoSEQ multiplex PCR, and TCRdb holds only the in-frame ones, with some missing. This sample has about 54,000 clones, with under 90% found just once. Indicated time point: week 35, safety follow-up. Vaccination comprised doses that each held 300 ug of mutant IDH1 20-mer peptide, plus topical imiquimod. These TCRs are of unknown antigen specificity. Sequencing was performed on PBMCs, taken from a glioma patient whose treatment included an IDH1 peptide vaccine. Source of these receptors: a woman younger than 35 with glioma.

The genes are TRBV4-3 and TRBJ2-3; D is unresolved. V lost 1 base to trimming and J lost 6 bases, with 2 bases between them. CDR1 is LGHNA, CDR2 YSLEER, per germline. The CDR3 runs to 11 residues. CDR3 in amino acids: CASSQGDTQYF. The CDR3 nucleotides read TGCGCCAGCAGCCAAGGGGATACGCAGTATTTT.

This CDR3 reads CASVSGGAFNEQFF. CDR3 DNA sequence: TGTGCCAGTGTTAGCGGGGGGGCCTTTAATGAGCAGTTCTTC. V and J are TRBV19 and TRBJ2-1; TRBD2 matches 11 bases. CDR3 length: 14 residues. Germline values: CDR1 LNHDA, CDR2 SQIVND (reference sequence). J gave up 7 bases and V 8 bases, and 7 bases lay outside the gene matches.

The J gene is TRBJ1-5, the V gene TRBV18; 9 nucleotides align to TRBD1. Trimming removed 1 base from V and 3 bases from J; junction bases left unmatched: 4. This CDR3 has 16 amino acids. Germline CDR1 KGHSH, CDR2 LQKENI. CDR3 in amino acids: CASSPQDRGYNQPQHF. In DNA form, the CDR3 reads TGTGCCAGCTCACCACAGGACAGGGGATACAATCAGCCCCAGCATTTT.

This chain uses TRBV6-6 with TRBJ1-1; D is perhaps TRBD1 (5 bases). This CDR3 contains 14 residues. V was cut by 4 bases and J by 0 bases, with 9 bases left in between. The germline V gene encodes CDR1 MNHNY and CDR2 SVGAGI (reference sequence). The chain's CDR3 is CASSSGTLNTEAFF. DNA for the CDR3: TGTGCCAGCAGTTCCGGGACGTTGAACACTGAAGCTTTCTTT.

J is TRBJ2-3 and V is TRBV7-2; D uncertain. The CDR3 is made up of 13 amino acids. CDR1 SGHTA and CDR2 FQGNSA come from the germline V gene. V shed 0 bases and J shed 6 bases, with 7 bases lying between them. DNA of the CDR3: TGTGCCAGCAGCTTAGCGGTCGGCGATACGCAGTATTTT. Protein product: CASSLAVGDTQYF.

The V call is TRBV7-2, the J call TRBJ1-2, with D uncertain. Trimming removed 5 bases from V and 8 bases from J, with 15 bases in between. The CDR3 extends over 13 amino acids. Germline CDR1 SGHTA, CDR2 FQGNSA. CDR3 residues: CASSVGGSRGYTF. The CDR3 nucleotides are TGTGCCAGCAGCGTCGGAGGCTCTCGGGGCTACACCTTC.

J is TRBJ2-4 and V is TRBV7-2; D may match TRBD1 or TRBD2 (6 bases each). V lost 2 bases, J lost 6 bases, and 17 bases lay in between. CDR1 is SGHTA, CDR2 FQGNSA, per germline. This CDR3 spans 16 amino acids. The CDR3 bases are TGTGCCAGCAGCTTATCCGGGGGCCGGTATGGAAACATTCAGTACTTC. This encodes CASSLSGGRYGNIQYF. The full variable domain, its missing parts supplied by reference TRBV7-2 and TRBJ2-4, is GAGVSQSPSNKVTEKGKDVELRCDPISGHTALYWYRQSLGQGLEFLIYFQGNSAPDKSGLPSDRFSAERTGGSVSTLTIQRTQQEDSAVYLCASSLSGGRYGNIQYFGAGTRLSVL.

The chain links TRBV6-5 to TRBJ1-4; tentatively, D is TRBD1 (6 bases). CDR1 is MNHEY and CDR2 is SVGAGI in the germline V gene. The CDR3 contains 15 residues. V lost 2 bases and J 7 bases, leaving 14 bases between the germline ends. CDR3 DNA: TGTGCCAGCAGTTACGAGCGGGGGGCGGGTGAAAAACTGTTTTTT. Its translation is CASSYERGAGEKLFF.

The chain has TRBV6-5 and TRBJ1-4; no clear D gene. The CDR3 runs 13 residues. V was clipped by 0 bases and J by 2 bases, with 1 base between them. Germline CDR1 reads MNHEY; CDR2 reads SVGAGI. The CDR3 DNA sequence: TGTGCCAGCAGTTACTCGACTAATGAAAAACTGTTTTTT. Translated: CASSYSTNEKLFF.

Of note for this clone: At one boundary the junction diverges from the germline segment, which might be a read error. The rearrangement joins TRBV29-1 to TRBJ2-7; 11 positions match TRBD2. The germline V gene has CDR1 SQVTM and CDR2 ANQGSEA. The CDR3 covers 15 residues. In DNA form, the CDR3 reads TGCAGCGTTCTGACTAGCGGGGCCCTCTCCTCCGAGCAGTACTTC. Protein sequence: CSVLTSGALSSEQYF.

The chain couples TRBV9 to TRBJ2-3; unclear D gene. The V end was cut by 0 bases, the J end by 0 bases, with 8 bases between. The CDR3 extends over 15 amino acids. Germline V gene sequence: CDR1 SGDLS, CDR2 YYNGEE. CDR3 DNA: TGTGCCAGCAGCGTAGTCGGCTCTAGCACAGATACGCAGTATTTT. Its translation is CASSVVGSSTDTQYF.

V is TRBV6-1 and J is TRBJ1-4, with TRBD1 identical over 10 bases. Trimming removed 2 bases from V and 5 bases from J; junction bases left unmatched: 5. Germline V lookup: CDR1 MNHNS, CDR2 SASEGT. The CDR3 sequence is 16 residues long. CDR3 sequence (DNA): TGTGCCAGCAGTGAAACTCCGGGACAGGGGAATGAAAAACTGTTTTTT. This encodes CASSETPGQGNEKLFF.

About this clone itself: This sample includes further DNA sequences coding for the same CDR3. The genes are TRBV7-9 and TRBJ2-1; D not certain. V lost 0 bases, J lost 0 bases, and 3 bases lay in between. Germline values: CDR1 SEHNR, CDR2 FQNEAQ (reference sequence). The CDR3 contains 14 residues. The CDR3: CASSLAGSYNEQFF. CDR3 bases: TGTGCCAGCAGCTTAGCGGGCTCCTACAATGAGCAGTTCTTC. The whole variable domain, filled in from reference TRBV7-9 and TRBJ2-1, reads DTGVSQNPRHKITKRGQNVTFRCDPISEHNRLYWYRQTLGQGPEFLTYFQNEAQLEKSRLLSDRFSAERPKGSFSTLEIQRTEQGDSAMYLCASSLAGSYNEQFFGPGTRLTVL.

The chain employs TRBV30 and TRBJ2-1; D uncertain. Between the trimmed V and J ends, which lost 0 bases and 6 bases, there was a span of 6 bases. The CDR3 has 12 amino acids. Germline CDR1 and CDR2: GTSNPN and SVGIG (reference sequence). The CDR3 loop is CAWSVNANEQFF. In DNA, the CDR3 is TGTGCCTGGAGTGTAAACGCCAATGAGCAGTTCTTC.

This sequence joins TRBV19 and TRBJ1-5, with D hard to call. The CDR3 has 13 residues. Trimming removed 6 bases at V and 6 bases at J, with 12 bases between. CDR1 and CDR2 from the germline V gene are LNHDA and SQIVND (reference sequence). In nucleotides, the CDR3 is TGTGCCAGTAGCTTCGGATTTGGTCAGCCCCAGCATTTT. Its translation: CASSFGFGQPQHF.

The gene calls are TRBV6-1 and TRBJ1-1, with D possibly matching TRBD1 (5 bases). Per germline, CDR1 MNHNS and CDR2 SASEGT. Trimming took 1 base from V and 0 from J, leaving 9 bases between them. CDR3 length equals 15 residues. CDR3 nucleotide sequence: TGTGCCAGCAGTGAAGGAGGGGCCCTGAACACTGAAGCTTTCTTT. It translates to CASSEGGALNTEAFF.

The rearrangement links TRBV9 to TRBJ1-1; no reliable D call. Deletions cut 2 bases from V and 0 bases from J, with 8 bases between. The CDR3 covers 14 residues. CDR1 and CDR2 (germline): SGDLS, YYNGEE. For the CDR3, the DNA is TGTGCCAGCAGCGTTACAGTTATGAACACTGAAGCTTTCTTT. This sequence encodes CASSVTVMNTEAFF.

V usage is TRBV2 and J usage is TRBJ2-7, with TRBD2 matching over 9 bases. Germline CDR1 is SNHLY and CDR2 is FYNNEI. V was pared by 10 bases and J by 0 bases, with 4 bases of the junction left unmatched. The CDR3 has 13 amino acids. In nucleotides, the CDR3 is TGTGCCATAGAAGCGGGAGGCTCCTACGAGCAGTACTTC. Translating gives CAIEAGGSYEQYF.

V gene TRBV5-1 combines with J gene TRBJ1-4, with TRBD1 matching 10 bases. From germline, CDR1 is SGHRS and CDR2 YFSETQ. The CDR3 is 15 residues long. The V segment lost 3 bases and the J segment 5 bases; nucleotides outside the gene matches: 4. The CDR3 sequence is CASSWGTGVNEKLFF. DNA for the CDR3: TGCGCCAGCAGCTGGGGGACAGGGGTAAATGAAAAACTGTTTTTT.

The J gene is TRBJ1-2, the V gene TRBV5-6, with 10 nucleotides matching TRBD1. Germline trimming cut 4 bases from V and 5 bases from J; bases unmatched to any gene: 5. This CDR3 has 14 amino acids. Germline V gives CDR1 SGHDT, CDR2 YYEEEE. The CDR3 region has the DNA TGTGCCAGCAGCCGACAGGGGGCCAGATATGGCTACACCTTC. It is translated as CASSRQGARYGYTF.

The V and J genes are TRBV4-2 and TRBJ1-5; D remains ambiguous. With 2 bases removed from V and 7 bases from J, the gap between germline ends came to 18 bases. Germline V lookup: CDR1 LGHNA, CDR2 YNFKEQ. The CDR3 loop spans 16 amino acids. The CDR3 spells CASSQHLGQGRQPQHF. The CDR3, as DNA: TGTGCCAGCAGCCAACATCTCGGCCAAGGAAGGCAGCCCCAGCATTTT.